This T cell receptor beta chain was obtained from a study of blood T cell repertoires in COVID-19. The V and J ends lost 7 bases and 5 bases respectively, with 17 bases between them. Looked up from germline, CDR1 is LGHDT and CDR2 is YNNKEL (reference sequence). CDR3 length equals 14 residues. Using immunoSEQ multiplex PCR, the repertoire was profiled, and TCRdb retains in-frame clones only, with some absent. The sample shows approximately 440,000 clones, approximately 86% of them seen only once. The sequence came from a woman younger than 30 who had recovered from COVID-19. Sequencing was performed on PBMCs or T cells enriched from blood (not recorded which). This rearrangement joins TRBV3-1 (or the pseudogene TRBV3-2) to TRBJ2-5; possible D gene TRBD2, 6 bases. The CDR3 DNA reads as TGTGCCAGCACCACGGGGGTGGTTGGGGAGACCCAGTACTTC. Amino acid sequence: CASTTGVVGETQYF.